The rows below give T cell receptor beta chains drawn from one sample of a study of blood T cell repertoires in COVID-19. TCRdb's table, derived via immunoSEQ multiplex PCR, lists solely in-frame clones and lacks some. The table shows 140,000 to 150,000 clones, with approximately 89% occurring only once. The sequenced sample was peripheral blood. These receptor sequences come from a woman between 50 and 59 years old with acute or convalescent COVID-19. Both conserved end residues are part of each CDR3. D genes are given only for firm matches. The listing skips clone size in some rows; elsewhere it reads once, few, many or a size class.

clone size	D gene	V gene	J gene	CDR3 protein	CDR3 DNA
-	TRBD1	TRBV5-5	TRBJ1-1	CASSVQGAGVTEAFF	TGTGCCAGCAGCGTACAGGGGGCGGGGGTCACTGAAGCTTTCTTT
-	-	TRBV5-1	TRBJ1-6	CASSLTGTEDSPLHF	TGCGCCAGCAGCTTGACTGGGACTGAGGATTCACCCCTCCACTTT
once	TRBD2	TRBV5-1	TRBJ2-1	CASSPLAGVSNEQFF	TGCGCCAGCAGCCCACTAGCGGGAGTTAGTAATGAGCAGTTCTTC
-	TRBD1	TRBV19	TRBJ2-7	CASSLTGVITEQYF	TGTGCCAGTAGTCTGACAGGGGTAATTACCGAGCAGTACTTC
-	-	TRBV12-3/TRBV12-4	TRBJ2-7	CASSLGQPREQYF	TGTGCCAGCAGCCTCGGACAGCCTCGGGAGCAGTACTTC
-	TRBD1	TRBV7-2	TRBJ1-5	CASSLGSGGPNQPQHF	TGTGCCAGCAGCTTAGGCTCAGGGGGCCCTAATCAGCCCCAGCATTTT
-	-	TRBV19	TRBJ1-1	CASTMAGRSSTEAFF	TGTGCCAGTACCATGGCGGGGCGGAGTAGCACTGAAGCTTTCTTT
-	TRBD1	TRBV5-1	TRBJ1-4	CASSLEGTGVGEKLFF	TGCGCCAGCAGCTTGGAAGGGACAGGGGTAGGGGAAAAACTGTTTTTT
once	TRBD2	TRBV9	TRBJ2-1	CASSPIAGVYNEQFF	TGTGCCAGCAGCCCCATAGCGGGGGTCTACAATGAGCAGTTCTTC
-	TRBD1	TRBV28	TRBJ1-4	CASSGLPGGGYNEKLFF	TGTGCCAGCAGTGGCCTCCCAGGGGGCGGGTATAATGAAAAACTGTTTTTT